Below, 25 T cell receptor beta chains from the same sample are listed, as sequenced in a study of blood T cell repertoires in COVID-19. Clones were read by immunoSEQ multiplex PCR, and TCRdb kept only the in-frame ones, dropping some. The sample carries some 270,000 clones, about nine tenths recorded once. Sequences were obtained from peripheral blood. The receptors derive from a woman aged 60-70 years who had recovered from COVID-19.

This chain joins TRBV15 and TRBJ2-2; possibly TRBD1 for D (5 bases). The CDR3 covers 15 residues. CDR1 and CDR2 from the germline V gene are LNHNV and YYDKDF (reference sequence). V was cut by 0 bases and J by 1 base, with 6 bases left in between. Here the CDR3 DNA reads TGTGCCACCAGCAGAGATAGGGGGAACACCGGGGAGCTGTTTTTT. Its translation: CATSRDRGNTGELFF. The whole variable domain, filled in from reference TRBV15 and TRBJ2-2, reads DAMVIQNPRYQVTQFGKPVTLSCSQTLNHNVMYWYQQKSSQAPKLLFHYYDKDFNNEADTPDNFQSRRPNTSFCFLDIRSPGLGDTAMYLCATSRDRGNTGELFFGEGSRLTVL.

This clone was picked up one time. CDR3 in DNA: TGTGCCAGCAGCCAAGATCGGAGGGAGGTTGGGGGCTACACCTTC. Protein product: CASSQDRREVGGYTF. The chain carries TRBV3-1 (or the pseudogene TRBV3-2) and TRBJ1-2, with D unresolved. V gave up 0 bases and J gave up 8 bases, with 16 bases separating them. CDR1 is LGHDT and CDR2 is YNNKEL in the germline V gene (reference sequence). The CDR3 is 15 amino acids.

The chain has TRBV19 and TRBJ1-2; no clear D. Germline-derived CDR1 and CDR2 are LNHDA and SQIVND (reference sequence). The CDR3 consists of 14 residues. Trimming removed 7 bases at V and 4 bases at J, with 16 bases between. The CDR3 protein is CASKRVATGYGYTF. The CDR3 DNA is TGTGCCAGTAAAAGAGTCGCTACGGGCTATGGCTACACCTTC.

Regarding this clone: At one end, the junction sequence differs from germline, possibly due to a read error. The V and J genes are TRBV12-3 or TRBV12-4 and TRBJ1-1; D is perhaps TRBD1 (6 bases). The CDR3 is made up of 12 amino acids. CDR3 bases: TGTGCCAGCAAATGGGCCGGACAGCCCATTTACTTT. As protein: CASKWAGQPIYF.

This clone has just a few counts. The CDR3 reads CASSSPINEQFF. The CDR3 DNA reads TGTGCCAGCAGCTCCCCAATTAATGAGCAGTTCTTC. The rearrangement joins TRBV7-9 to TRBJ2-1; D is undetermined. V lost 4 bases and J lost 7, with 8 bases in between. Germline lookup yields CDR1 SEHNR and CDR2 FQNEAQ (reference sequence). The CDR3 length is 12 residues.

CDR3 bases: TGTGCCAGCAGCCAAGGAACAGGGGGCTTCTACGAGCAGTACTTC. It yields the protein CASSQGTGGFYEQYF. This sequence joins TRBV14 and TRBJ2-7, with 9 bases aligning to TRBD1. V was clipped by 1 base and J by 3 bases; unmatched bases: 4. Germline values: CDR1 SGHDN, CDR2 FVKESK. This CDR3 comprises 15 residues.

This chain joins TRBV5-1 and TRBJ2-5; TRBD2 is a possible D gene (5 bases). CDR1 is SGHRS and CDR2 is YFSETQ in the germline V gene. CDR3 length: 14 residues. V lost 3 bases and J lost 3, with 12 bases in between. CDR3 residues: CASSSHGREETQYF. The DNA for the CDR3 is TGCGCCAGCAGCTCCCACGGGCGGGAAGAGACCCAGTACTTC.

As regards this clone: Other DNA sequences in this specimen translate into the identical CDR3. The rearrangement links TRBV2 to TRBJ2-2; TRBD2 aligns across 12 bases. Germline V gene lookup returns CDR1 SNHLY and CDR2 FYNNEI. V lost 8 bases, J lost 5 bases, and 3 bases stayed unmatched. The CDR3 runs 14 residues. The CDR3 DNA reads as TGTGCCAGCTCCGGACTAGCGGGGACCGGGGAGCTGTTTTTT. Its translation: CASSGLAGTGELFF.

The gene calls are TRBV6-5 and TRBJ2-1, with 7 bases fitting TRBD1. Germline-derived CDR1 and CDR2 are MNHEY and SVGAGI. CDR3 length: 13 amino acids. J gave up 12 bases and V 0 bases, and 5 bases lay outside the gene matches. In nucleotides, the CDR3 is TGTGCCAGCAGTTACTCTGACAGGGTAGGGCAGTTCTTC. Encoded protein: CASSYSDRVGQFF.

This chain uses TRBV3-1 (or the pseudogene TRBV3-2) with TRBJ1-1, with 7 bases identical to TRBD1. Per the germline V gene, CDR1 is LGHDT and CDR2 is YNNKEL (reference sequence). Unmatched junction bases numbered 4, after V lost 5 bases and J lost 1 base. CDR3 size: 14 residues. The CDR3 here is CASSARTGNTEAFF. CDR3 nucleotides: TGTGCCAGCAGCGCCCGGACAGGGAACACTGAAGCTTTCTTT.

The chain joins TRBV27 to TRBJ1-1; TRBD1 matches at 9 bases. The CDR3 runs 18 residues. The V gene's germline CDR1 is MNHEY and CDR2 SMNVEV (reference sequence). Trimming took 6 bases from V and 1 from J; bases not matched to a gene: 15. The CDR3 DNA reads TGTGCCAGCAGGGGGTACAGGGGGCCTCGAGAGAAGAACACTGAAGCTTTCTTT. Protein: CASRGYRGPREKNTEAFF.

The chain joins TRBV29-1 to TRBJ1-2; a weak D match, TRBD1 (6 bases). In germline, CDR1 is SQVTM, CDR2 ANQGSEA. Trimming shortened V by 0 bases and J by 4 bases, and 12 bases separated the two germline ends. This CDR3 region has 14 residues. In nucleotides, the CDR3 is TGCAGCGTTGAAGACTACAGGGAACGCTATGGCTACACCTTC. Translating it yields CSVEDYRERYGYTF.

The chain uses TRBV19 and TRBJ1-5; 10 nucleotides line up with TRBD1. The CDR3 consists of 15 residues. Germline-derived CDR1 and CDR2 are LNHDA and SQIVND (reference sequence). Trimming took 9 bases from V and 4 from J; bases not matched to a gene: 9. The DNA of the CDR3 is TGTGCCAGCCAGAGGGGACAGGGGCGAAATCAGCCCCAGCATTTT. Its protein is CASQRGQGRNQPQHF.

V is TRBV18 and J is TRBJ2-7; tentative D call: TRBD2 (5 bases). CDR3 length: 14 amino acids. Germline values: CDR1 KGHSH, CDR2 LQKENI. V was cut by 6 bases and J by 6 bases, with 18 bases left in between. The CDR3 DNA sequence: TGTGCCAGCTCCCCGGCGGGCGGGTTCGGCGAGCAGTACTTC. This translates into CASSPAGGFGEQYF.

V and J are TRBV3-1 (or the pseudogene TRBV3-2) and TRBJ2-6; tentative D call: TRBD2 (6 bases). The CDR3 loop spans 16 amino acids. Trimming removed 4 bases at V and 0 bases at J, with 10 bases between. The germline gives CDR1 LGHDT, CDR2 YNNKEL (reference sequence). CDR3 sequence reads: CASSREANSGANVLTF. The CDR3 region has the DNA TGTGCCAGCAGCCGGGAGGCCAACTCTGGGGCCAACGTCCTGACTTTC.

For the CDR3, the DNA is TGTGCCAGCAGTGACTCGCGCGTCGAGGGTTTCCAAGAGACCCAGTACTTC. Translated, it gives CASSDSRVEGFQETQYF. J is TRBJ2-5 and V is TRBV6-4; maybe TRBD2 (5 bases). V lost 0 bases to trimming and J lost 1 base, with 15 bases between them. CDR1 and CDR2 (germline): MRHNA, SNTAGT. The CDR3 is made up of 17 amino acids.

The gene calls are TRBV29-1 and TRBJ1-2; D is uncertain. CDR3 size: 14 residues. V was trimmed by 7 bases and J by 4 bases, leaving 19 bases between them. Germline CDR1 and CDR2: SQVTM and ANQGSEA. The CDR3 loop reads CSAGVGAETYGYTF. CDR3 nucleotide sequence: TGCAGCGCCGGGGTCGGTGCAGAGACCTATGGCTACACCTTC.

The chain couples TRBV9 to TRBJ1-4; the D is unclear. Germline CDR1 reads SGDLS; CDR2 reads YYNGEE. The V end was cut by 0 bases, the J end by 0 bases, with 6 bases between. The CDR3 length is 15 residues. The CDR3 DNA is TGTGCCAGCAGCGTAGGTAGTGCAACTAATGAAAAACTGTTTTTT. Its translation: CASSVGSATNEKLFF.

The gene calls are TRBV28 and TRBJ2-7; 9 positions match TRBD1. This CDR3 comprises 15 residues. Looked up from germline, CDR1 is MDHEN and CDR2 is SYDVKM. V trimming: 6 bases; J trimming: 2 bases; junction bases outside the gene matches: 8. The CDR3 region has the DNA TGTGCCAGCAGCACACCGGGACAGGGCACCTACGAGCAGTACTTC. Residues: CASSTPGQGTYEQYF.

The chain uses TRBV4-3 and TRBJ1-4, with 8 bases matching TRBD1. The CDR3 consists of 15 residues. With V trimmed by 0 bases and J by 8 bases, 5 bases remained unmatched. CDR1 and CDR2 from the germline V gene are LGHNA and YSLEER. CDR3 nucleotide sequence: TGCGCCAGCAGCCAAGATTCGACAGGGGCCGAAAAACTGTTTTTT. Amino acid sequence: CASSQDSTGAEKLFF.

DNA for the CDR3: TGCGCCAGCAGCCAAAGGGCGGGGCCCCCCTACAATGAGCAGTTCTTC. Its protein is CASSQRAGPPYNEQFF. V usage is TRBV4-1 and J usage is TRBJ2-1, with TRBD2 as a possible D gene (6 bases). The CDR3 has 16 amino acids. V gave up 2 bases and J gave up 2 bases, with 13 bases separating them. Looked up from germline, CDR1 is MGHRA and CDR2 is YSYEKL.

The chain joins TRBV28 to TRBJ1-5; D call uncertain. V was pared by 7 bases and J by 11 bases, with 21 bases between. This CDR3 is 14 amino acids long. Germline V gene data show CDR1 as MDHEN and CDR2 as SYDVKM. The CDR3 bases are TGTGCCAGCATTACGATAGGACTTCCCATCGCCCAGCATTTT. This gives the protein CASITIGLPIAQHF.

The chain uses TRBV4-2 and TRBJ2-1; TRBD2 matches at 8 bases. The CDR3 runs 16 residues. Unmatched junction bases numbered 5, after V lost 2 bases and J lost 2 bases. Germline V lookup: CDR1 LGHNA, CDR2 YNFKEQ. This chain's CDR3 is CASSQRAGATYNEQFF. In nucleotides, the CDR3 is TGTGCCAGCAGCCAAAGAGCGGGGGCGACCTACAATGAGCAGTTCTTC.

The chain combines TRBV28 with TRBJ2-7; 7 bases agree with TRBD2. The CDR3 runs to 18 residues. Germline V gene data show CDR1 as MDHEN and CDR2 as SYDVKM. The V segment lost 2 bases and the J segment 5 bases; nucleotides outside the gene matches: 18. The CDR3 DNA follows: TGTGCCAGCAGTTTACCCTTGTCGGGCAGCGGGGTGGTGCACGAGCAGTACTTC. Its protein product is CASSLPLSGSGVVHEQYF.

About this clone itself: Its ends do not fully match the called genes, so a read error is possible. This chain connects TRBV7-2 to TRBJ1-2, with D perhaps TRBD1 (5 bases). Germline V gene lookup returns CDR1 SGHTA and CDR2 FQGNSA. The CDR3 has 11 amino acids. CDR3 amino acids: CASSLVVRANF. CDR3 DNA: TGTGCCAGCAGCTTAGTCGTCAGGGCGAACTTC.